The 14 T cell receptor beta chains given below trace back to one sample, sequenced in a study of blood T cells in healthy people across ages. A J-beta primer mix and a sample-barcoded 5' primer were used in a second PCR of about 7 to 11 cycles. TCRdb passed the 5' RACE reads through MiXCR, listing each CDR3 protein once. The sample contains around 690,000 distinct CDR3 sequences, roughly three fifths of which appear only once. The specimen was blood. These receptors originate from a man in his sixties in good health.

The rearrangement uses TRBV5-1 and TRBJ2-1; TRBD2 matches at 8 bases. CDR1 and CDR2 from the germline V gene are SGHRS and YFSETQ. Germline trimming cut 3 bases from V and 5 bases from J; bases unmatched to any gene: 7. The CDR3 loop spans 15 amino acids. CDR3 bases: TGCGCCAGCAGCTCCCGGGTAGCGGGGCACAATGAGCAGTTCTTC. Translation gives CASSSRVAGHNEQFF.

The V call is TRBV6-5, the J call TRBJ2-7, with D perhaps being TRBD1 or TRBD2 (5 bases each). The J call is doubtful: the DNA matches TRBJ2-5 better. The CDR3 contains 13 residues. CDR1 MNHEY and CDR2 SVGAGI come from the germline V gene. CDR3 protein: CASSPGTTKTQYF. The CDR3 DNA sequence: TGTGCCAGCAGCCCCGGGACCACGAAGACCCAGTACTTC.

The genes are TRBV11-1 and TRBJ2-1; D is ambiguous. V lost 5 bases to trimming and J lost 7 bases, with 21 bases between them. Germline assignment: CDR1 SGHAT and CDR2 FQDESV (reference sequence). The CDR3 is 16 amino acids. CDR3 loop: CASSPDRAPRGNEQFF. CDR3 bases: TGTGCCAGCAGCCCGGACCGAGCGCCCCGAGGAAATGAGCAGTTCTTC. The full variable domain, in which reference TRBV11-1 and TRBJ2-1 provide the parts outside the CDR3, is EAEVAQSPRYKITEKSQAVAFWCDPISGHATLYWYRQILGQGPELLVQFQDESVVDDSQLPKDRFSAERLKGVDSTLKIQPAELGDSAMYLCASSPDRAPRGNEQFFGPGTRLTVL.

The V gene is TRBV6-5, the J gene TRBJ1-6; D gene unclear. Germline lookup yields CDR1 MNHEY and CDR2 SVGAGI. V lost 6 bases, J lost 4 bases, and 10 bases lay in between. The CDR3 contains 14 residues. The CDR3: CASRPTGYNSPLHF. The CDR3 DNA follows: TGTGCCAGCAGACCCACGGGGTATAATTCACCCCTCCACTTT.

V gene TRBV12-3 or TRBV12-4 combines with J gene TRBJ1-1; D unresolved. V was pared by 7 bases and J by 1 base, with 13 bases between. The CDR3 is 14 amino acids. The CDR3 DNA reads TGTGCCAGCACCCCGGACGGAACGAACACTGAAGCTTTCTTT. Amino acids: CASTPDGTNTEAFF.

The V gene is TRBV12-3 or TRBV12-4, the J gene TRBJ1-1, with D unclear. The CDR3 spans 13 residues. V was pared by 7 bases and J by 7 bases, with 16 bases between. CDR3 sequence (DNA): TGTGCCAGCACCTATGACCGAATCAGTGAAGCTTTCTTT. It codes for CASTYDRISEAFF.

The chain has TRBV5-1 and TRBJ2-3; TRBD2 aligns across 16 bases. Germline lookup yields CDR1 SGHRS and CDR2 YFSETQ. Trimming removed 2 bases from V and 4 bases from J; junction bases left unmatched: 4. The length of the CDR3 is 17 residues. For the CDR3, the DNA is TGCGCCAGCAGCTTCGGGACTAGCGGGGGGGCCGCAGATACGCAGTATTTT. It encodes CASSFGTSGGAADTQYF. Full variable domain (remainder filled in from reference TRBV5-1 and TRBJ2-3): KAGVTQTPRYLIKTRGQQVTLSCSPISGHRSVSWYQQTPGQGLQFLFEYFSETQRNKGNFPGRFSGRQFSNSRSEMNVSTLELGDSALYLCASSFGTSGGAADTQYFGPGTRLTVL.

The J gene is TRBJ1-2, the V gene TRBV6-1; maybe TRBD1 (6 bases). Germline CDR1 and CDR2: MNHNS and SASEGT. The CDR3 consists of 14 residues. V was cut by 7 bases and J by 3 bases, with 15 bases left in between. The CDR3 spells CASKDYREDYGYTF. In nucleotides, the CDR3 is TGTGCCAGCAAAGACTACAGGGAGGACTATGGCTACACCTTC.

V is TRBV12-3 or TRBV12-4 and J is TRBJ1-3, with 9 nucleotides matching TRBD1. After removal of 7 bases from V and 4 bases from J, the junction contained 11 bases not matched to a gene. The CDR3 length is 16 residues. CDR3 sequence reads: CASNAPDRGDGNTIYF. CDR3 DNA sequence: TGTGCCAGCAACGCGCCGGACAGGGGAGACGGAAACACCATATATTTT.

The rearrangement joins TRBV10-2 to TRBJ2-7, with a possible D match to TRBD1 (7 bases). With 8 bases removed from V and 7 bases from J, the gap between germline ends came to 12 bases. This CDR3 is 11 amino acids long. CDR1 and CDR2 (germline): WSHSY, SAAADI. DNA of the CDR3: TGCGCCAGCCAGGGGGGACATGAGCAGTACTTC. It yields the protein CASQGGHEQYF.

The rearrangement uses TRBV20-1 and TRBJ2-7; 10 bases match TRBD1. Judging by the DNA end, TRBJ2-5 fits better; the J call may be wrong. The CDR3 length is 15 residues. CDR1 and CDR2 (germline): DFQATT, SNEGSKA (reference sequence). The CDR3 coding sequence is TGCAGTGCTAGAGATGCGGACAGGGGGGTGGAGACCCAGTACTTC. It codes for CSARDADRGVETQYF.

The chain employs TRBV7-9 and TRBJ2-5, with a tentative D call TRBD1 (7 bases). The V end lost 3 bases, the J end lost 5 bases, and 16 bases lay between the germline ends. CDR1 and CDR2 (germline): SEHNR, FQNEAQ (reference sequence). The CDR3 totals 15 residues. CDR3 coding DNA: TGTGCCAGCAGCTTCGGGGGACAGAGATGGGAGACCCAGTACTTC. It yields the protein CASSFGGQRWETQYF.

The chain uses TRBV29-1 and TRBJ1-1, with unresolved D. Between the trimmed V and J ends, which lost 0 bases and 1 base, there was a span of 6 bases. Germline V gene data show CDR1 as SQVTM and CDR2 as ANQGSEA. The CDR3 runs 13 residues. The CDR3 DNA sequence: TGCAGCGTTGAAGAGCACAGGAACACTGAAGCTTTCTTT. Amino acids: CSVEEHRNTEAFF. The full variable domain, in which reference TRBV29-1 and TRBJ1-1 provide the parts outside the CDR3, is SAVISQKPSRDICQRGTSLTIQCQVDSQVTMMFWYRQQPGQSLTLIATANQGSEATYESGFVIDKFPISRPNLTFSTLTVSNMSPEDSSIYLCSVEEHRNTEAFFGQGTRLTVV.

V usage is TRBV7-2 and J usage is TRBJ2-5; perhaps D is TRBD1 or TRBD2 (6 bases each). The V end was cut by 5 bases, the J end by 0 bases, with 13 bases between. The germline CDR1 and CDR2 sequences are SGHTA and FQGNSA. The CDR3 is 15 amino acids. CDR3 protein: CASSPRGADQETQYF. CDR3 coding DNA: TGTGCCAGCAGCCCAAGGGGGGCCGACCAAGAGACCCAGTACTTC.